These 32 T cell receptor beta chains were all obtained from the same sample, sequenced in a study of blood T cell repertoires in COVID-19. Measured with immunoSEQ multiplex PCR; TCRdb has only the in-frame clones, and not every one. Here the sample spans approximately 94,000 clones, about 80% being singletons. Material: peripheral blood. The receptors were sampled from an older woman with acute or convalescent COVID-19.

This CDR3 is CASSSDTSSYNEQFF. The DNA of the CDR3 is TGTGCCAGCAGCTCTGACACCAGCTCCTACAATGAGCAGTTCTTC. This chain uses TRBV11-3 with TRBJ2-1; D gene ambiguous. Looked up from germline, CDR1 is SGHNT and CDR2 is YENEEA. The CDR3 consists of 15 residues. The V end was cut by 4 bases, the J end by 0 bases, with 10 bases between.

The genes are TRBV6-4 and TRBJ2-3; TRBD2 might be the D (6 bases). Trimming removed 4 bases at V and 5 bases at J, with 13 bases between. This CDR3 has 14 residues. Looked up from germline, CDR1 is MRHNA and CDR2 is SNTAGT. CDR3 in DNA: TGTGCCAGCAGTGCCTCCGGGGACTTAGATACGCAGTATTTT. Amino acids: CASSASGDLDTQYF.

The V and J genes are TRBV3-1 (or the pseudogene TRBV3-2) and TRBJ2-7; TRBD1 matches at 7 bases. Germline CDR1 reads LGHDT; CDR2 reads YNNKEL (reference sequence). The V gene end was trimmed by 5 bases and the J gene end by 7 bases; junction bases not matched to a gene: 14. This CDR3 has 15 amino acids. CDR3 in DNA: TGTGCCAGCAGCAGACGACAGGGACCCCTTTGGGAGCAGTACTTC. Translation gives CASSRRQGPLWEQYF.

The chain joins TRBV10-1 to TRBJ2-5; D gene uncertain. Germline V gene data show CDR1 as WNHNN and CDR2 as SYGVQD (reference sequence). The ends were cut back, 0 bases at V and 5 bases at J, with 7 bases in the middle. This CDR3 spans 13 amino acids. Here the CDR3 reads CASSESTLETQYF. CDR3 bases: TGCGCCAGCAGTGAGTCGACTCTGGAGACCCAGTACTTC.

The J gene is TRBJ2-5, the V gene TRBV5-4, with D possibly matching TRBD1 (7 bases). Between the trimmed V and J ends, which lost 4 bases and 5 bases, there was a span of 15 bases. The CDR3 runs to 14 residues. CDR1 and CDR2 from the germline V gene are SGHNT and YYREEE (reference sequence). The CDR3 region is CASSPEGAGETQYF. The CDR3, as DNA: TGTGCCAGCAGCCCGGAGGGGGCAGGGGAGACCCAGTACTTC.

The chain combines TRBV4-3 with TRBJ1-1, with TRBD1 as a possible D gene (5 bases). From germline, CDR1 is LGHNA and CDR2 YSLEER. Trimming removed 1 base from V and 7 bases from J, with 10 bases in between. This CDR3 is built from 13 residues. CDR3 loop: CASSQGQTVEAFF. CDR3 in DNA: TGCGCCAGCAGCCAAGGGCAGACAGTTGAAGCTTTCTTT.

The CDR3 loop reads CASILGTGGGKEKLFF. The CDR3 DNA is TGTGCCAGCATCCTCGGGACAGGGGGCGGAAAGGAAAAACTGTTTTTT. V gene TRBV6-6 combines with J gene TRBJ1-4, with 12 bases that match TRBD1. CDR3 length: 16 amino acids. The germline CDR1 and CDR2 sequences are MNHNY and SVGAGI (reference sequence). J was trimmed by 8 bases and V by 7 bases; bases with no gene match: 11.

V usage is TRBV5-1 and J usage is TRBJ2-5, with D uncertain. Between the trimmed V and J ends, which lost 5 bases and 5 bases, there was a span of 10 bases. This CDR3 comprises 12 residues. Per the germline V gene, CDR1 is SGHRS and CDR2 is YFSETQ. The CDR3, as DNA: TGCGCCAGCAGTGCCGCCCAGGAGACCCAGTACTTC. Encoded protein: CASSAAQETQYF.

The gene calls are TRBV10-3 and TRBJ2-1; D may be TRBD1 (7 bases). The germline V gene has CDR1 ENHRY and CDR2 SYGVKD. Trimming took off 11 bases at V and 2 bases at J, with 13 bases between the two ends. The CDR3 sequence is 13 residues long. The CDR3 DNA is TGTGCCGGGGGGACAGAACCCTACAATGAGCAGTTCTTC. It yields the protein CAGGTEPYNEQFF.

This clone was detected only a few times. The CDR3: CASSYSRWDTEAFF. In nucleotides, the CDR3 is TGTGCCAGCAGTTACTCGAGGTGGGACACTGAAGCTTTCTTT. This rearrangement joins TRBV6-2 or TRBV6-3 to TRBJ1-1; no clear D gene. This CDR3 has 14 amino acids. V lost 0 bases and J lost 3, with 8 bases in between. The germline gives CDR1 MNHEY, CDR2 SVGEGT.

The gene calls are TRBV6-4 and TRBJ1-1, with 9 bases aligning to TRBD1. The ends lost 5 bases at V and 1 base at J; junction bases unmatched: 2. The germline CDR1 and CDR2 sequences are MRHNA and SNTAGT. The CDR3 has 14 amino acids. CDR3 residues: CASSPQGANTEAFF. In DNA form, the CDR3 reads TGTGCCAGCAGTCCACAGGGGGCGAACACTGAAGCTTTCTTT.

This rearrangement joins TRBV7-8 to TRBJ2-7; D gene ambiguous. Trimming took 5 bases from V and 2 from J, leaving 13 bases between them. Germline values: CDR1 SGHVS, CDR2 FQNEAQ. This CDR3 comprises 14 residues. The CDR3 sequence: CASSPSSVPYEQYV. The CDR3 coding sequence is TGTGCCAGCAGCCCTTCAAGCGTCCCCTACGAGCAGTACGTC.

This clone showed up just once. V and J are TRBV5-1 and TRBJ1-1; D is perhaps TRBD1 (6 bases). V dropped 3 bases and J dropped 5 bases, with 17 bases sitting between them. CDR1 and CDR2 (germline): SGHRS, YFSETQ. The CDR3 extends over 15 amino acids. For the CDR3, the DNA is TGCGCCAGCAGCTCACATGACAGGATGGGGACTGAAGCTTTCTTT. This sequence encodes CASSSHDRMGTEAFF.

On this clone: At one end the junction does not follow the germline gene, possibly because of a read error. The chain is built from TRBV25-1 and TRBJ1-2, with no clear D. The CDR3 runs to 11 residues. The germline V gene encodes CDR1 MGHDK and CDR2 SYGVNS. Here the CDR3 DNA reads TGTGCCAGCAGTGAAGAAGGACGGGGATTCTTC. It codes for CASSEEGRGFF.

The CDR3 DNA reads TGTGCCAGCAAGGGACAGGGGCCCCAAAATCAGCCCCAGCATTTT. Translating it yields CASKGQGPQNQPQHF. The rearrangement links TRBV2 to TRBJ1-5, with 10 bases aligning to TRBD1. With 7 bases clipped from V and 4 bases from J, the junction kept 7 bases outside the gene matches. CDR3 length: 15 amino acids. The germline gives CDR1 SNHLY, CDR2 FYNNEI.

This clone was picked up a small number of times. The chain links TRBV7-2 to TRBJ1-4; D unclear. The CDR3 sequence is 12 residues long. Trimming removed 1 base from V and 8 bases from J, with 5 bases in between. The V gene's germline CDR1 is SGHTA and CDR2 FQGNSA. The CDR3 reads CASSLEREKLFF. The CDR3 coding sequence is TGTGCCAGCAGCTTAGAGCGAGAAAAACTGTTTTTT.

The chain uses TRBV15 and TRBJ1-1; TRBD1 agrees at 8 bases. Germline loops: CDR1 LNHNV, CDR2 YYDKDF (reference sequence). Trimming at V came to 2 bases and at J to 5 bases, leaving 4 bases not matched to a gene. The CDR3 loop spans 14 amino acids. The CDR3 coding sequence is TGTGCCACCAGCAGAAGCCGGACAGGGACTGAAGCTTTCTTT. Translated, it gives CATSRSRTGTEAFF. The entire variable domain, with the rest obtained from reference TRBV15 and TRBJ1-1, is as follows: DAMVIQNPRYQVTQFGKPVTLSCSQTLNHNVMYWYQQKSSQAPKLLFHYYDKDFNNEADTPDNFQSRRPNTSFCFLDIRSPGLGDTAMYLCATSRSRTGTEAFFGQGTRLTVV.

This clone has only one observation. The chain joins TRBV7-2 to TRBJ1-3; 7 positions match TRBD1. The CDR3 totals 17 residues. J gave up 8 bases and V 5 bases, and 18 bases lay outside the gene matches. Germline loops: CDR1 SGHTA, CDR2 FQGNSA. The CDR3 loop reads CASSLFLGQAGRDTIYF. CDR3 nucleotides: TGTGCCAGCAGCCTATTCCTCGGACAGGCGGGTCGGGACACCATATATTTT.

This clone occurred a few times. This chain connects TRBV14 to TRBJ2-2; 7 positions match TRBD1. Looked up from germline, CDR1 is SGHDN and CDR2 is FVKESK. The CDR3 contains 12 residues. V lost 6 bases to trimming and J lost 14 bases; unmatched junction nucleotides: 9. The CDR3 spells CASSQMTGPLFF. CDR3 coding DNA: TGTGCCAGCAGTCAGATGACAGGGCCCCTGTTTTTT.

This clone was seen only a few times. The chain recombines TRBV28 with TRBJ1-5; D is uncertain. Germline CDR1 is MDHEN and CDR2 is SYDVKM. The CDR3 runs to 12 residues. Deletions cut 6 bases from V and 9 bases from J, with 12 bases between. The CDR3 region is CASSRRNGPQHF. CDR3 DNA: TGTGCCAGCAGCCGGAGGAACGGGCCCCAGCATTTT.

This clone was observed once. This chain joins TRBV28 and TRBJ1-1; the match to TRBD1 covers 8 bases. Germline V gives CDR1 MDHEN, CDR2 SYDVKM. With 7 bases clipped from V and 4 bases from J, the junction kept 5 bases outside the gene matches. The CDR3 totals 13 residues. The CDR3 sequence is CASMDRVSTEAFF. CDR3 sequence (DNA): TGTGCCAGCATGGACAGGGTGAGCACTGAAGCTTTCTTT.

The J gene is TRBJ1-3, the V gene TRBV12-5; D is ambiguous. CDR1 and CDR2 (germline): LGHNT, FRNRAP. V gave up 5 bases and J gave up 0 bases, with 14 bases separating them. The CDR3 covers 16 residues. CDR3 DNA: TGTGCTAGTGGTCCCCACCGCGCTGCCTCTGGAAACACCATATATTTT. Translated: CASGPHRAASGNTIYF. The full variable domain, rest sourced from reference TRBV12-5 and TRBJ1-3, is DARVTQTPRHKVTEMGQEVTMRCQPILGHNTVFWYRQTMMQGLELLAYFRNRAPLDDSGMPKDRFSAEMPDATLATLKIQPSEPRDSAVYFCASGPHRAASGNTIYFGEGSWLTVV.

The count of this clone is one. The CDR3 nucleotides are TGCGCCAGCAGCTTGGCCGCGGACACCGAGCAGTACGTC. Protein sequence: CASSLAADTEQYV. The V and J genes are TRBV5-1 and TRBJ2-7; D is perhaps TRBD1 (5 bases). Germline V gene lookup returns CDR1 SGHRS and CDR2 YFSETQ. V was cut by 0 bases and J by 6 bases, with 10 bases left in between. The CDR3 loop spans 13 amino acids.

V gene TRBV5-1 combines with J gene TRBJ2-1; maybe TRBD1 (6 bases). Germline values: CDR1 SGHRS, CDR2 YFSETQ. V was trimmed by 4 bases and J by 3 bases, leaving 11 bases between them. The CDR3 is 14 amino acids. The CDR3 sequence is CASSPGQGYNEQFF. The CDR3 DNA reads TGCGCCAGCAGCCCGGGACAAGGCTACAATGAGCAGTTCTTC.

This clone was observed a handful of times. The J gene is TRBJ1-1, the V gene TRBV5-4; TRBD1 agrees at 7 bases. The CDR3 covers 16 residues. CDR1 is SGHNT and CDR2 is YYREEE in the germline V gene (reference sequence). The trim removed 4 bases at V and 1 base at J, leaving 10 bases unmatched. The CDR3 reads CASSLPSRGRNTEAFF. The CDR3 region has the DNA TGTGCCAGCAGCCTTCCCTCCAGGGGGAGGAACACTGAAGCTTTCTTT. Full variable domain (outside the CDR3, taken from reference TRBV5-4 and TRBJ1-1): ETGVTQSPTHLIKTRGQQVTLRCSSQSGHNTVSWYQQALGQGPQFIFQYYREEENGRGNFPPRFSGLQFPNYSSELNVNALELDDSALYLCASSLPSRGRNTEAFFGQGTRLTVV.

The sample holds many counts of this clone. The rearrangement uses TRBV7-9 and TRBJ2-7; TRBD2 agrees at 9 bases. CDR3 length: 15 residues. The V gene's germline CDR1 is SEHNR and CDR2 FQNEAQ (reference sequence). After removal of 2 bases from V and 7 bases from J, the junction contained 9 bases not matched to a gene. The CDR3 sequence is CASSLIGSGGEEQYV. Written as DNA, the CDR3 is TGTGCCAGCAGCTTAATCGGTAGCGGGGGAGAGGAGCAGTACGTC.

J is TRBJ2-1 and V is TRBV5-4; TRBD2 agrees at 7 bases. V lost 4 bases, J lost 2 bases, and 9 bases stayed unmatched. This CDR3 comprises 16 residues. Germline CDR1 and CDR2: SGHNT and YYREEE (reference sequence). CDR3 in DNA: TGTGCCAGCAGCAAATCCACTAGCGCGGCCTACAATGAGCAGTTCTTC. This encodes CASSKSTSAAYNEQFF.

The CDR3 DNA sequence: TGTGCCAGCAGCCAAGTTGGGACTGGTACGCAGTATTTT. Protein: CASSQVGTGTQYF. The chain joins TRBV3-1 (or the pseudogene TRBV3-2) to TRBJ2-3; D perhaps matches TRBD2 (6 bases). The germline V gene encodes CDR1 LGHDT and CDR2 YNNKEL (reference sequence). Trimming left V 1 base short and J 8 bases short, with 10 bases between. There are 13 residues in the CDR3.

This clone appeared a few times. The chain links TRBV11-2 to TRBJ1-5; 8 bases are shared with TRBD1. CDR3 length: 14 amino acids. Germline CDR1 reads SGHAT; CDR2 reads FQNNGV. V lost 3 bases and J lost 8; bases outside the gene matches: 6. The CDR3 DNA reads as TGTGCCAGCAGCTTTGGACAGGGTTTTGAGCCCCAGCATTTT. This codes for CASSFGQGFEPQHF.

The sample holds one count of this clone. V gene TRBV12-3 or TRBV12-4 combines with J gene TRBJ1-6, with a possible D match to TRBD1 (5 bases). This CDR3 has 13 amino acids. Between the trimmed V and J ends, which lost 5 bases and 8 bases, there was a span of 10 bases. The CDR3 loop is CASSAGDYSPLHF. CDR3 sequence (DNA): TGTGCCAGCAGTGCGGGGGATTATTCACCCCTCCACTTT.

This chain connects TRBV19 to TRBJ1-1; D is perhaps TRBD1 (6 bases). The germline V gene has CDR1 LNHDA and CDR2 SQIVND (reference sequence). This CDR3 spans 14 amino acids. The V end was cut by 3 bases, the J end by 1 base, with 9 bases between. CDR3 in amino acids: CASSIRGENTEAFF. The CDR3 coding sequence is TGTGCCAGTAGTATCAGGGGCGAGAACACTGAAGCTTTCTTT.

This clone was observed a few times. The V call is TRBV18, the J call TRBJ1-3; D not resolved. V was shortened by 3 bases and J by 0 bases, with 15 bases between the two germline ends. The CDR3 is 17 residues long. The germline CDR1 and CDR2 sequences are KGHSH and LQKENI. CDR3 protein: CASSPATPFSSGNTIYF. The DNA of the CDR3 is TGTGCCAGCTCACCCGCCACTCCATTTAGCTCTGGAAACACCATATATTTT.